This T cell receptor beta chain was captured by sequencing in a study of monozygotic twins with inflammatory bowel disease. Study results and limitations: Varied immunosuppressive treatments among patients may have increased repertoire variability.

The CDR3 totals 15 residues. Each of the TCR libraries took roughly 3,400 ng of total RNA. TCRalpha and TCRbeta cDNA went through nested PCRs of approximately 16 and 9 cycles, two in total. Reprocessing the 5' RACE reads, TCRdb reports a single entry for every CDR3 protein and omits DNA. The sample holds over 130,000 distinct CDR3 sequences. Without any T cell sorting, total RNA was isolated from whole blood. On this clonotype itself: Its specificity is unknown.

The chain joins TRBV12-3 or TRBV12-4 to TRBJ1-1. Sequences were obtained from blood. The TCR comes from a human donor with ulcerative colitis or Crohn's disease, or a healthy co-twin of an affected twin (not recorded which). CDR3 region: CASSWSVRTATEAFF.